A single T cell receptor beta chain is shown here with its context. Its cognate antigen is unknown. This sample was included in a study of cytomegalovirus exposure and HLA in healthy donors. Study-wide background: HLA-typed donors were the source of about 85 million unique TCRs, which an early data release held. General observations from the study: After further analysis at a later stage, 15,000 to 20,000 TCR beta sequences were associated with HLA alleles at 0.05 false discovery rate.

V shed 7 bases and J 5 bases; nucleotides not matched to a gene: 5. There are 13 residues in the CDR3. CDR1 and CDR2 from the germline V gene are ENHRY and SYGVKD. This PCR relied on a set of 60 Vbeta primers and 13 Jbeta primers. TCRdb's copy holds only in-frame clones and misses some; the assay was immunoSEQ multiplex PCR. This sample has some 160,000 clones, with roughly 9.4% found just once. The chain is built from TRBV10-3 and TRBJ1-1; 9 positions agree with TRBD1. The clonotype originates from a male donor in good health and CMV-seronegative. The source material was PBMCs. CDR3 in amino acids: CAIKGDRETEAFF. The DNA of the CDR3 is TGTGCCATCAAAGGGGACAGGGAAACTGAAGCTTTCTTT.